These 17 T cell receptor beta chains were all obtained from the same sample, sequenced in a study of blood T cells in healthy people across ages. The authors ran a second PCR of roughly 6 to 12 cycles using a sample-barcoded 5' primer and a J-beta primer mix. TCRdb redid the calling of the 5' RACE reads with MiXCR, one entry per CDR3 protein. This table holds over a million distinct CDR3 sequences, more than 40% found once. Sequenced material: blood. Receptor source: a woman in her sixties or seventies in good health.

On this clonotype itself: One base away lies a much larger clone, so this may be a sequencing read error. This chain connects TRBV15 to TRBJ2-4; the match to TRBD2 covers 7 bases. Looked up from germline, CDR1 is LNHNV and CDR2 is YYDKDF (reference sequence). The CDR3 is 16 amino acids. The CDR3 reads CASSRDGEGKPLSQYF. DNA for the CDR3: TGTGCCTCCAGCAGAGATGGGGAGGGTAAACCCCTCTCTCAGTACTTC.

The V and J genes are TRBV5-1 and TRBJ2-7; 7 positions match TRBD1. The germline V gene encodes CDR1 SGHRS and CDR2 YFSETQ. The CDR3 has 15 residues. The junction had 13 bases not matched to a gene; V was cut back by 3 bases and J by 7 bases. DNA of the CDR3: TGCGCCAGCAGCTCCCCAGGGACAGCCCCTGGAGAGCAGTACTTC. This encodes CASSSPGTAPGEQYF. The full variable domain, with the rest looked up from reference TRBV5-1 and TRBJ2-7, is KAGVTQTPRYLIKTRGQQVTLSCSPISGHRSVSWYQQTPGQGLQFLFEYFSETQRNKGNFPGRFSGRQFSNSRSEMNVSTLELGDSALYLCASSSPGTAPGEQYFGPGTRLTVT.

The genes are TRBV6-5 and TRBJ2-6; D is ambiguous. V was pared by 0 bases and J by 0 bases, with 9 bases between. Germline CDR1 reads MNHEY; CDR2 reads SVGAGI. The length of the CDR3 is 17 residues. The CDR3 sequence is CASSYSRRNSGANVLTF. CDR3 DNA: TGTGCCAGCAGTTACTCCCGGCGGAACTCTGGGGCCAACGTCCTGACTTTC.

This chain uses TRBV2 with TRBJ2-3; 16 nucleotides agree with TRBD2. With 1 base clipped from V and 5 bases from J, the junction kept 9 bases outside the gene matches. Germline V gives CDR1 SNHLY, CDR2 FYNNEI. This CDR3 contains 19 residues. The DNA of the CDR3 is TGTGCCAGCAGTGAAGTGGTGGGACTAGCGGGAGGGCCGGGAGATACGCAGTATTTT. It translates to CASSEVVGLAGGPGDTQYF.

CDR3 loop: CASSELTGLGNQPQHF. CDR3 nucleotide sequence: TGTGCCAGCAGTGAACTAACAGGGTTGGGCAATCAGCCCCAGCATTTT. The gene calls are TRBV28 and TRBJ1-5, with D maybe TRBD1 (6 bases). The CDR3 extends over 16 amino acids. With 5 bases removed from V and 2 bases from J, the gap between germline ends came to 16 bases. CDR1 MDHEN and CDR2 SYDVKM come from the germline V gene.

The table lists this clonotype with a few counts. The chain carries TRBV27 and TRBJ2-7; D is possibly TRBD1 or TRBD2 (7 bases each). The CDR3 runs 17 residues. V lost 0 bases and J 2 bases, leaving 17 bases between the germline ends. CDR1 and CDR2 (germline): MNHEY, SMNVEV (reference sequence). The CDR3 protein is CASSLSRQRGQTYEQYF. For the CDR3, the DNA is TGTGCCAGCAGTTTATCTCGACAGCGGGGACAGACCTACGAGCAGTACTTC.

V and J are TRBV5-1 and TRBJ1-1; D is unresolved. This CDR3 is 14 amino acids long. Trimming pared 0 bases from V and 5 bases from J, leaving 11 bases between. From germline, CDR1 is SGHRS and CDR2 YFSETQ. CDR3 sequence (DNA): TGCGCCAGCAGCTTGGCCCTGGACCGGACTGAAGCTTTCTTT. It translates to CASSLALDRTEAFF.

This sequence joins TRBV6-5 and TRBJ2-1; TRBD1 might be the D (7 bases). This CDR3 is 16 amino acids long. CDR1 is MNHEY, CDR2 SVGAGI, per germline. V lost 1 base and J 10 bases, leaving 20 bases between the germline ends. CDR3 coding DNA: TGTGCCAGCAGTTACTTCGGGGGAGACGCAGGGGGGGAGCAGTTCTTC. This encodes CASSYFGGDAGGEQFF.

The chain couples TRBV2 to TRBJ2-7; 7 nucleotides line up with TRBD2. The CDR3 is 13 amino acids. V gave up 11 bases and J gave up 0 bases; unmatched junction bases: 7. The germline V gene has CDR1 SNHLY and CDR2 FYNNEI. CDR3 nucleotides: TGTGCCCTCGAGGCTAGCGGCTCCTACGAGCAGTACTTC. Its translation: CALEASGSYEQYF.

The chain links TRBV29-1 to TRBJ2-7; D not certain. From germline, CDR1 is SQVTM and CDR2 ANQGSEA. The V gene lost 3 bases and the J gene lost 4 bases, with 7 bases spanning the gap. The CDR3 is 11 amino acids. CDR3 sequence (DNA): TGCAGCGTTGAGGAACTGTACGAGCAGTACTTC. Translating it yields CSVEELYEQYF.

The chain couples TRBV15 to TRBJ2-1; 12 bases fit TRBD2. With the DNA end fitting TRBJ2-7 better, the J assignment may be wrong. CDR3 length: 14 residues. CDR1 is LNHNV, CDR2 YYDKDF, per germline (reference sequence). The CDR3 nucleotides are TGTGCCACCTCTTCGACTAGCGGGGGTAATGAGCAGTACTTC. This translates into CATSSTSGGNEQYF.

The chain couples TRBV5-6 to TRBJ2-5; 10 bases line up with TRBD2. The junction had 9 bases not matched to a gene; V was cut back by 4 bases and J by 0 bases. The CDR3 is 17 residues long. Germline V CDR1 and CDR2: SGHDT, YYEEEE. CDR3 bases: TGTGCCAGCAGCCGACTAGCGGGTGGGGGGTACCAAGAGACCCAGTACTTC. Translating it yields CASSRLAGGGYQETQYF.

DNA of the CDR3: TGTGCCAGCAGTGTGGGGGCAGATCAGCCCCAGCATTTT. It yields the protein CASSVGADQPQHF. The chain is built from TRBV2 and TRBJ1-5, with a possible D match to TRBD1 (6 bases). The germline V gene has CDR1 SNHLY and CDR2 FYNNEI. The V gene lost 4 bases and the J gene lost 5 bases, with 9 bases spanning the gap. The CDR3 is 13 residues long.

This clonotype was picked up a small number of times. The chain employs TRBV5-1 and TRBJ2-1; D may be TRBD1 or TRBD2 (5 bases each). The CDR3 runs 14 residues. Trimming cost V 0 bases and J 7 bases, with 11 bases left between them. Germline V lookup: CDR1 SGHRS, CDR2 YFSETQ. The CDR3 nucleotides read TGCGCCAGCAGCTTGGGGGATGGGGGAAATGAGCAGTTCTTC. Translation gives CASSLGDGGNEQFF.

This clonotype showed up just a few times. This chain uses TRBV20-1 with TRBJ2-1, with 9 positions matching TRBD2. Germline assignment: CDR1 DFQATT and CDR2 SNEGSKA (reference sequence). J was trimmed by 3 bases and V by 0 bases; bases with no gene match: 6. The CDR3 spans 16 residues. CDR3 nucleotides: TGCAGTGCTAGAGATCGACTAGCGGAGTACTACAATGAGCAGTTCTTC. As protein: CSARDRLAEYYNEQFF.

The V call is TRBV9, the J call TRBJ2-6; D tentatively fits TRBD1 or TRBD2 (6 bases each). Between the trimmed V and J ends, which lost 6 bases and 1 base, there was a span of 11 bases. Germline lookup yields CDR1 SGDLS and CDR2 YYNGEE. CDR3 length: 15 amino acids. Here the CDR3 DNA reads TGTGCCAGCACCGGAGGGGGATCTGGGGCCAACGTCCTGACTTTC. It specifies CASTGGGSGANVLTF. Full variable domain (missing parts from reference TRBV9 and TRBJ2-6): DSGVTQTPKHLITATGQRVTLRCSPRSGDLSVYWYQQSLDQGLQFLIQYYNGEERAKGNILERFSAQQFPDLHSELNLSSLELGDSALYFCASTGGGSGANVLTFGAGSRLTVL.

This clonotype was observed a handful of times. The chain has TRBV5-1 and TRBJ2-1, with unresolved D. CDR1 is SGHRS and CDR2 is YFSETQ in the germline V gene. V lost 7 bases and J 15 bases, leaving 17 bases between the germline ends. The CDR3 runs 11 residues. The CDR3 coding sequence is TGCGCCAGCGGCGTCCGGGCCGGTCTGTTCTTC. It codes for CASGVRAGLFF. The whole variable domain, remainder taken from reference TRBV5-1 and TRBJ2-1, is KAGVTQTPRYLIKTRGQQVTLSCSPISGHRSVSWYQQTPGQGLQFLFEYFSETQRNKGNFPGRFSGRQFSNSRSEMNVSTLELGDSALYLCASGVRAGLFFGPGTRLTVL.